A single TCR beta chain is shown here with its context. This sample was included in a study of patients and donors after allogeneic stem cell transplantation. MiXCR, applied by TCRdb to the RT-PCR reads, yields one record per CDR3 protein. The table lists roughly 190,000 distinct CDR3 sequences, around two fifths of them singletons. This CDR3 contains 13 residues. From germline, CDR1 is MNHEY and CDR2 SVGAGI. Trimming removed 5 bases from V and 6 bases from J, with 13 bases in between. The genes are TRBV6-5 and TRBJ1-1, with D tentatively TRBD1 (5 bases). The clonotype comes from a human donor who was either an allogeneic HSCT recipient or a stem cell or donor lymphocyte infusion donor (not recorded which). It is not recorded whose cells these are; they may come from a transplant donor. The specimen sequenced was blood, either unsorted or a sorted T cell fraction (not recorded which). CDR3: CASSRDSIAEAFF. In nucleotides, the CDR3 is TGTGCCAGCAGTCGAGACAGTATCGCTGAAGCTTTCTTT.